These 25 T cell receptor beta chains originate from one sample sequenced in a study of Ad26.COV2.S vaccination and SARS-CoV-2 variants listed by TCRdb under 2021. The intended sense of this specimen's treatment or condition label: about 20 received Ad26.COV2.S at low or high dose, single or two shots; several received placebo; per-sample allocation not given. For vaccine and placebo recipients, the sequenced repertoires came from samples collected on day 63 after the first injection. Libraries were built with the immunoSEQ multiplex PCR assay. This immuneACCESS table, as held by TCRdb, lists in-frame sequences with V and J called but not all clones. Of the missing ones, under half trace to an unresolved V gene in checked studies; the others have no known cause. A total of under 550,000 clones appear in this sample, roughly 90% of them only once. About 4% of the sample belongs to the ten largest clones.

This material consisted of peripheral blood, taken in a trial of Ad26.COV2.S vaccine versus placebo. The receptors come from a person between 18 and 65 years old who received the Ad26.COV2.S COVID-19 vaccine or a placebo.

The chain recombines TRBV7-2 with TRBJ2-2; TRBD2 matches 8 bases. This CDR3 has 15 amino acids. With V trimmed by 4 bases and J by 3 bases, 4 bases remained unmatched. Per the germline V gene, CDR1 is SGHTA and CDR2 is FQGNSA. CDR3 loop: CASSWVGGDTGELFF. DNA for the CDR3: TGTGCCAGCAGCTGGGTCGGGGGGGACACCGGGGAGCTGTTTTTT.

The rearrangement uses TRBV6-2 or TRBV6-3 and TRBJ2-7; no clear D gene. V shed 5 bases and J shed 2 bases, with 7 bases lying between them. CDR1 and CDR2 (germline): MNHEY, SVGEGT. The CDR3 length is 12 residues. CDR3 coding DNA: TGTGCCAGCAGTAGCCAGACCTACGAGCAGTACTTC. It is translated as CASSSQTYEQYF.

This clone was counted a single time. The V gene is TRBV7-3, the J gene TRBJ2-5; 12 nucleotides align to TRBD2. Trimming at V came to 5 bases and at J to 7 bases, leaving 5 bases not matched to a gene. The germline V gene has CDR1 SGHTA and CDR2 FQGTGA. The CDR3 is 14 residues long. Here the CDR3 reads CASSPSGGETTQYF. The CDR3 region has the DNA TGTGCCAGCAGCCCTAGCGGGGGGGAGACGACCCAGTACTTC.

The V call is TRBV6-6, the J call TRBJ2-1; 8 bases fit TRBD1. From germline, CDR1 is MNHNY and CDR2 SVGAGI (reference sequence). This CDR3 region has 15 residues. After removal of 4 bases from V and 3 bases from J, the junction contained 5 bases not matched to a gene. CDR3 DNA sequence: TGTGCCAGCAGTTCCGGGACAGGCTACTACAATGAGCAGTTCTTC. Its protein product is CASSSGTGYYNEQFF.

V usage is TRBV9 and J usage is TRBJ2-7, with D perhaps matching TRBD1 or TRBD2 (5 bases each). The CDR3 covers 15 residues. Per the germline V gene, CDR1 is SGDLS and CDR2 is YYNGEE. Trimming stripped 4 bases from V and 3 bases from J, with 17 bases between. The CDR3 coding sequence is TGTGCCAGCAGCCCTACGGGACGGGCGGACTACGAGCAGTACTTC. It is translated as CASSPTGRADYEQYF.

This chain uses TRBV3-1 (or the pseudogene TRBV3-2) with TRBJ2-7; perhaps D is TRBD1 or TRBD2 (5 bases each). The CDR3 runs 13 residues. The germline V and J ends were trimmed by 5 bases and 6 bases, with 14 bases remaining between them. Germline V lookup: CDR1 LGHDT, CDR2 YNNKEL (reference sequence). DNA of the CDR3: TGTGCCAGCAGCTATACGGGGCTTGGCGAGCAGTACTTC. It codes for CASSYTGLGEQYF.

The DNA for the CDR3 is TGCAGCGTTGTGGGACCGAGCACCTACGAGCAGTACTTC. This gives the protein CSVVGPSTYEQYF. This sequence joins TRBV29-1 and TRBJ2-7; D possibly uses TRBD1 or TRBD2 (5 bases each). V was shortened by 4 bases and J by 2 bases, with 12 bases between the two germline ends. The CDR3 is 13 amino acids. CDR1 and CDR2 (germline): SQVTM, ANQGSEA.

The V and J genes are TRBV13 and TRBJ1-2, with D possibly being TRBD1 (5 bases). Trimming shortened V by 4 bases and J by 1 base, and 13 bases separated the two germline ends. Germline V gene lookup returns CDR1 PRHDT and CDR2 FYEKMQ (reference sequence). This CDR3 comprises 15 residues. CDR3 in amino acids: CASSSQGLGNYGYTF. Here the CDR3 DNA reads TGTGCCAGCAGCTCCCAGGGACTCGGTAACTATGGCTACACCTTC.

This rearrangement joins TRBV12-3 or TRBV12-4 to TRBJ2-7, with D perhaps matching TRBD2 (7 bases). V shed 6 bases and J shed 5 bases, with 11 bases lying between them. The CDR3 runs 12 residues. The CDR3 reads CASSLGGDEQYF. CDR3 DNA sequence: TGTGCCAGCAGCCTAGGGGGGGACGAGCAGTACTTC.

The gene calls are TRBV7-6 and TRBJ2-5; tentatively, D is TRBD2 (5 bases). Germline CDR1 is SGHVS and CDR2 is FNYEAQ. V lost 5 bases and J 4 bases, leaving 14 bases between the germline ends. This CDR3 is 14 amino acids long. The CDR3 sequence: CASSHIFAGETQYF. CDR3 nucleotide sequence: TGTGCCAGCAGCCACATTTTCGCGGGAGAGACCCAGTACTTC.

The V gene is TRBV5-1, the J gene TRBJ2-2, with D maybe TRBD2 (5 bases). CDR3 length: 16 residues. Trimming took off 3 bases at V and 1 base at J, with 13 bases between the two ends. Germline V gene lookup returns CDR1 SGHRS and CDR2 YFSETQ. CDR3 loop: CASSSTSGLNTGELFF. The CDR3 bases are TGCGCCAGCAGCTCGACCAGCGGCCTGAACACCGGGGAGCTGTTTTTT.

This clone was recorded only once. The genes are TRBV5-4 and TRBJ2-2; D might be TRBD1 or TRBD2, each matching 5 bases. V was pared by 0 bases and J by 4 bases, with 10 bases between. This CDR3 is built from 15 residues. Germline V gene sequence: CDR1 SGHNT, CDR2 YYREEE (reference sequence). The CDR3 sequence is CASSLELRGTGELFF. DNA for the CDR3: TGTGCCAGCAGCTTGGAGTTGAGGGGCACCGGGGAGCTGTTTTTT.

The chain couples TRBV7-2 to TRBJ2-3; TRBD2 matches 13 bases. V was pared by 4 bases and J by 9 bases, with 7 bases of the junction left unmatched. This CDR3 has 15 residues. The V gene's germline CDR1 is SGHTA and CDR2 FQGNSA. The CDR3 DNA sequence: TGTGCCAGCAGCTCCTCTGGACTAGCGGGGGTCACGCAGTATTTT. It translates to CASSSSGLAGVTQYF.

The gene calls are TRBV9 and TRBJ2-2; TRBD2 is a possible D gene (5 bases). V dropped 3 bases and J dropped 0 bases, with 15 bases sitting between them. This CDR3 is built from 17 residues. CDR1 is SGDLS, CDR2 YYNGEE, per germline. CDR3 region: CASSEPRGTTNTGELFF. CDR3 nucleotide sequence: TGTGCCAGCAGCGAACCCCGGGGAACAACGAACACCGGGGAGCTGTTTTTT.

The chain couples TRBV6-6 to TRBJ2-1, with 10 bases identical to TRBD1. Germline CDR1 is MNHNY and CDR2 is SVGAGI (reference sequence). V trimming: 5 bases; J trimming: 7 bases; junction bases outside the gene matches: 5. CDR3 length equals 14 residues. The CDR3 loop reads CASSKDRGRNEQFF. DNA for the CDR3: TGTGCCAGCAGTAAGGACAGGGGGAGGAATGAGCAGTTCTTC.

To note about this clone: One junction end does not reproduce the germline sequence, and a read error may be involved. The rearrangement uses TRBV7-7 and TRBJ2-5, with 10 positions matching TRBD2. The germline V gene encodes CDR1 SSHAT and CDR2 FNYEAQ (reference sequence). CDR3 length: 17 residues. CDR3 sequence: CASSPSGLAGDQETQYF. The CDR3, as DNA: TGTGCTAGCAGCCCCTCTGGGCTAGCGGGGGACCAAGAGACCCAGTACTTC.

This chain joins TRBV30 and TRBJ1-5; unclear D gene. The CDR3 is made up of 13 amino acids. Trimming took off 2 bases at V and 3 bases at J, with 8 bases between the two ends. Germline CDR1 reads GTSNPN; CDR2 reads SVGIG (reference sequence). The CDR3 spells CAWSPDFNQPQHF. Written as DNA, the CDR3 is TGTGCCTGGAGTCCCGACTTCAATCAGCCCCAGCATTTT.

The chain employs TRBV11-3 and TRBJ2-1, with 11 positions matching TRBD2. V trimming: 1 base; J trimming: 12 bases; junction bases outside the gene matches: 2. CDR3 length: 13 residues. Per germline, CDR1 SGHNT and CDR2 YENEEA. The CDR3 sequence: CASSLGLAGGQFF. CDR3 DNA sequence: TGTGCCAGCAGCTTAGGGCTAGCGGGGGGGCAGTTCTTC.

This clone occurred a few times. The rearrangement uses TRBV5-1 and TRBJ1-3; D is unclear. Germline V gene lookup returns CDR1 SGHRS and CDR2 YFSETQ. V gave up 0 bases and J gave up 0 bases, with 10 bases separating them. There are 16 residues in the CDR3. The CDR3 region has the DNA TGCGCCAGCAGCTTGGATGTGTCCAGCTCTGGAAACACCATATATTTT. Amino acid sequence: CASSLDVSSSGNTIYF.

This clone was seen more than once but under ten times. The chain has TRBV14 and TRBJ2-5; D gene unclear. The CDR3 length is 12 residues. Trimming pared 5 bases from V and 5 bases from J, leaving 9 bases between. Germline CDR1 SGHDN, CDR2 FVKESK. The CDR3 nucleotides are TGTGCCAGCAGCAGGGTTTCGGAGACCCAGTACTTC. Its protein is CASSRVSETQYF.

Of note for this clone: The same CDR3 arises from other DNA sequences in this sample as well. The rearrangement links TRBV30 to TRBJ1-6; D remains unclear. Germline V gene sequence: CDR1 GTSNPN, CDR2 SVGIG (reference sequence). The CDR3 runs to 13 residues. V gave up 0 bases and J gave up 7 bases, with 7 bases separating them. The DNA for the CDR3 is TGTGCCTGGAGTGTACGCGGGAATTCACCCCTCCACTTT. Translation: CAWSVRGNSPLHF.

The chain carries TRBV7-2 and TRBJ2-3, with 8 bases matching TRBD2. The CDR3 length is 14 residues. Germline V gene data show CDR1 as SGHTA and CDR2 as FQGNSA. Trimming at V came to 5 bases and at J to 5 bases, leaving 6 bases not matched to a gene. The CDR3 coding sequence is TGTGCCAGCAGCGCGCTCCGGGGGGGAGATACGCAGTATTTT. Protein product: CASSALRGGDTQYF.

This clone was seen only once. The chain carries TRBV7-9 and TRBJ1-4; D might be TRBD1 (5 bases). The CDR3 is 14 residues long. Germline assignment: CDR1 SEHNR and CDR2 FQNEAQ (reference sequence). V lost 7 bases and J lost 7, with 16 bases in between. The CDR3 loop is CASNQGGAGEKLFF. CDR3 DNA: TGTGCCAGCAACCAGGGAGGGGCGGGTGAAAAACTGTTTTTT. Looking up the rest from reference TRBV7-9 and TRBJ1-4 gives the full variable domain: DTGVSQNPRHKITKRGQNVTFRCDPISEHNRLYWYRQTLGQGPEFLTYFQNEAQLEKSRLLSDRFSAERPKGSFSTLEIQRTEQGDSAMYLCASNQGGAGEKLFFGSGTQLSVL.

The rearrangement links TRBV11-3 to TRBJ2-5; D not resolved. CDR3 size: 12 residues. V lost 5 bases and J lost 5, with 9 bases in between. Germline V lookup: CDR1 SGHNT, CDR2 YENEEA. The CDR3 coding sequence is TGTGCCAGCAGCCGGTCTTCGGAGACCCAGTACTTC. It encodes CASSRSSETQYF. Combining the CDR3 with reference TRBV11-3 and TRBJ2-5 gives the whole variable domain EAGVVQSPRYKIIEKKQPVAFWCNPISGHNTLYWYLQNLGQGPELLIRYENEEAVDDSQLPKDRFSAERLKGVDSTLKIQPAELGDSAVYLCASSRSSETQYFGPGTRLLVL.

This sequence joins TRBV3-1 (or the pseudogene TRBV3-2) and TRBJ1-3, with D possibly matching TRBD1 (5 bases). Trimming left V 1 base short and J 0 bases short, with 13 bases between. The CDR3 is 17 residues long. CDR1 LGHDT and CDR2 YNNKEL come from the germline V gene (reference sequence). The chain's CDR3 is CASSQVRDWYSGNTIYF. The CDR3 coding sequence is TGTGCCAGCAGCCAAGTAAGGGACTGGTACTCTGGAAACACCATATATTTT.